This TCR beta chain was sequenced in a study of OX40 agonist ivuxolimab in advanced cancers. Overall study context: From about 23 to 85 years was the age range, with a mean of roughly 64 years, and over 80% were male.

Data came from immunoSEQ multiplex PCR; TCRdb stores just in-frame clones and leaves some out. In the table there are approximately 89,000 clones, 80% to 90% of which are singletons. With baseline, cycle 4 day 1, and cycle 7 day 1 as timepoints, blood was sampled. V dropped 1 base and J dropped 7 bases, with 12 bases sitting between them. The CDR3 sequence is 14 residues long. Looked up from germline, CDR1 is SGHNT and CDR2 is YYREEE (reference sequence). The TCR originated in an adult with an advanced solid tumor such as melanoma, head and neck, liver or kidney cancer. The chain is built from TRBV5-4 and TRBJ2-1; no reliable D call. This specimen was CD4+ or CD8+ T cells sorted from blood, taken in a trial of the OX40 agonist ivuxolimab. This chain's CDR3 is CASSLLSRVNEQFF. The CDR3 DNA is TGTGCCAGCAGCTTGCTGTCTCGGGTTAATGAGCAGTTCTTC.